Listed here are 24 T cell receptor beta chains from one sample, sequenced in a study of OX40 agonist ivuxolimab in advanced cancers. Sequencing was performed with immunoSEQ multiplex PCR; in TCRdb, only in-frame clones are kept and a portion is missing. The sample includes some 42,000 clones, approximately 80% of them seen just once. Sequencing used CD4+ or CD8+ T cells sorted from blood, obtained in a trial of the OX40 agonist ivuxolimab. These receptors originate from an adult with an advanced solid tumor such as melanoma, head and neck, liver or kidney cancer.

This clone showed up just once. The chain is built from TRBV10-3 and TRBJ2-1; perhaps TRBD2 as D (6 bases). CDR1 ENHRY and CDR2 SYGVKD come from the germline V gene. V lost 6 bases, J lost 5 bases, and 17 bases lay in between. The CDR3 runs to 15 residues. The CDR3 DNA reads as TGTGCCATCAGGGCGGGGACTGGGACGAACAATGAGCAGTTCTTC. Protein: CAIRAGTGTNNEQFF.

The rearrangement uses TRBV10-3 and TRBJ2-7, with 10 positions matching TRBD1. J was trimmed by 4 bases and V by 10 bases; bases with no gene match: 7. The CDR3 has 13 amino acids. Per the germline V gene, CDR1 is ENHRY and CDR2 is SYGVKD. This CDR3 is CATYPGQGYEQYF. CDR3 DNA: TGTGCCACCTATCCGGGACAGGGGTACGAGCAGTACTTC.

Here the CDR3 reads CASQGRGEQFF. The CDR3 DNA follows: TGCGCCAGCCAAGGCAGGGGTGAGCAGTTCTTC. The chain links TRBV5-1 to TRBJ2-1; maybe TRBD1 (6 bases). The CDR3 runs 11 residues. Trimming removed 7 bases from V and 9 bases from J, with 11 bases in between. Per the germline V gene, CDR1 is SGHRS and CDR2 is YFSETQ.

The rearrangement uses TRBV7-6 and TRBJ2-3; 12 bases are a match to TRBD1. Trimming took 5 bases from V and 5 from J; bases not matched to a gene: 5. The CDR3 is made up of 15 amino acids. Germline V gives CDR1 SGHVS, CDR2 FNYEAQ. CDR3 DNA: TGTGCCAGCAGCCCCCGGGACAGGGGGCAAGATACGCAGTATTTT. Protein: CASSPRDRGQDTQYF.

The rearrangement joins TRBV18 to TRBJ2-3; the D gene could be TRBD1 or TRBD2 (6 bases each). V lost 4 bases and J lost 4, with 18 bases in between. The CDR3 has 16 residues. Per the germline V gene, CDR1 is KGHSH and CDR2 is LQKENI. CDR3 sequence (DNA): TGTGCCAGCTCACTAGGACAGACCACGGGGGCAGATACGCAGTATTTT. Its translation: CASSLGQTTGADTQYF. Together with reference TRBV18 and TRBJ2-3, the CDR3 gives the full variable domain: NAGVMQNPRHLVRRRGQEARLRCSPMKGHSHVYWYRQLPEEGLKFMVYLQKENIIDESGMPKERFSAEFPKEGPSILRIQQVVRGDSAAYFCASSLGQTTGADTQYFGPGTRLTVL.

The chain carries TRBV27 and TRBJ2-7; possible D gene TRBD2, 6 bases. The CDR3 totals 13 residues. With 2 bases removed from V and 4 bases from J, the gap between germline ends came to 9 bases. Germline CDR1 and CDR2: MNHEY and SMNVEV (reference sequence). This chain's CDR3 is CASSLRLAYEQYF. The DNA of the CDR3 is TGTGCCAGCAGTTTAAGGCTAGCGTACGAGCAGTACTTC.

This clone was counted a few times. The genes are TRBV9 and TRBJ2-1, with 9 bases lining up with TRBD2. The trim removed 0 bases at V and 4 bases at J, leaving 2 bases unmatched. The CDR3 is made up of 15 amino acids. CDR1 and CDR2 (germline): SGDLS, YYNGEE. The CDR3 reads CASSVVTSGYNEQFF. The CDR3 DNA reads as TGTGCCAGCAGCGTAGTGACTAGCGGTTACAATGAGCAGTTCTTC.

CDR3 region: CASRRGGMSYEQYF. CDR3 coding DNA: TGTGCCAGCAGGCGGGGCGGGATGTCCTACGAGCAGTACTTC. The J gene is TRBJ2-7, the V gene TRBV7-2; perhaps TRBD2 as D (6 bases). The CDR3 sequence is 14 residues long. CDR1 is SGHTA and CDR2 is FQGNSA in the germline V gene. V lost 6 bases to trimming and J lost 1 base, with 13 bases between them.

The CDR3: CASSPPRQPRSYNEQFF. The CDR3 nucleotides read TGTGCCAGCTCACCACCGAGGCAGCCGCGCTCCTACAATGAGCAGTTCTTC. The chain recombines TRBV18 with TRBJ2-1, with D unresolved. V was trimmed by 0 bases and J by 0 bases, leaving 12 bases between them. Germline CDR1 reads KGHSH; CDR2 reads LQKENI. The CDR3 runs to 17 residues.

The table lists this clone with a count of one. The chain employs TRBV7-2 and TRBJ2-7; 7 bases align to TRBD2. The CDR3 sequence is 16 residues long. Germline V lookup: CDR1 SGHTA, CDR2 FQGNSA. With V trimmed by 5 bases and J by 1 base, 11 bases remained unmatched. CDR3 coding DNA: TGTGCCAGCAGCCCCGGCCTCCTAGCGGCATCCTACGAGCAGTACTTC. Translated, it gives CASSPGLLAASYEQYF.

The chain is built from TRBV11-1 and TRBJ2-5; D is possibly TRBD1 or TRBD2 (5 bases each). Trimming shortened V by 5 bases and J by 7 bases, and 17 bases separated the two germline ends. The CDR3 contains 14 residues. Germline-derived CDR1 and CDR2 are SGHAT and FQDESV (reference sequence). The CDR3 DNA reads TGTGCCAGCAGCGACAGCGGAGGTCTTGGGACCCAGTACTTC. This translates into CASSDSGGLGTQYF.

This clone was detected once. The gene calls are TRBV11-2 and TRBJ2-5; TRBD1 matches 12 bases. The CDR3 runs to 15 residues. Germline CDR1 and CDR2: SGHAT and FQNNGV. After removal of 6 bases from V and 5 bases from J, the junction contained 7 bases not matched to a gene. CDR3: CASRFGTGGFETQYF. The CDR3 coding sequence is TGTGCCAGCAGATTCGGGACAGGGGGCTTCGAGACCCAGTACTTC.

This rearrangement joins TRBV19 to TRBJ2-1; D is unresolved. The CDR3 runs 12 residues. Germline V gene data show CDR1 as LNHDA and CDR2 as SQIVND (reference sequence). Trimming removed 4 bases from V and 5 bases from J, with 6 bases in between. In DNA, the CDR3 is TGTGCCAGTAGTACAGGTAACAATGAGCAGTTCTTC. It codes for CASSTGNNEQFF.

The chain joins TRBV5-4 to TRBJ2-1, with 9 bases fitting TRBD2. Germline V gene data show CDR1 as SGHNT and CDR2 as YYREEE (reference sequence). J lost 6 bases, V lost 0 bases, and 7 bases had no gene match. This CDR3 contains 16 residues. In DNA, the CDR3 is TGTGCCAGCAGCTTGGAGGGGACTAGCCGTCTCAATGAGCAGTTCTTC. It specifies CASSLEGTSRLNEQFF.

The CDR3 coding sequence is TGTGCCATCAGTGATTGGGCCAACACCGGGGAGCTGTTTTTT. Encoded protein: CAISDWANTGELFF. The chain combines TRBV10-3 with TRBJ2-2; no reliable D call. CDR1 is ENHRY, CDR2 SYGVKD, per germline. Trimming left V 3 bases short and J 2 bases short, with 7 bases between. The CDR3 contains 14 residues.

The rearrangement uses TRBV11-2 and TRBJ1-3; D not certain. Germline CDR1 is SGHAT and CDR2 is FQNNGV. The CDR3 is 14 amino acids. V shed 0 bases and J shed 0 bases, with 3 bases lying between them. CDR3 in amino acids: CASSLEISGNTIYF. The CDR3 nucleotides read TGTGCCAGCAGCTTAGAGATCTCTGGAAACACCATATATTTT.

The V call is TRBV4-3, the J call TRBJ2-2; D is unclear. This CDR3 has 17 amino acids. Trimming shortened V by 0 bases and J by 0 bases, and 11 bases separated the two germline ends. Germline lookup yields CDR1 LGHNA and CDR2 YSLEER. The CDR3 is CASSQDPRRTNTGELFF. The CDR3 DNA reads as TGCGCCAGCAGCCAAGACCCTCGGCGTACGAACACCGGGGAGCTGTTTTTT.

The chain recombines TRBV6-5 with TRBJ2-7, with D perhaps matching TRBD2 (6 bases). This CDR3 comprises 14 residues. Germline-derived CDR1 and CDR2 are MNHEY and SVGAGI. With 2 bases removed from V and 6 bases from J, the gap between germline ends came to 14 bases. The CDR3 DNA follows: TGTGCCAGCAGTTACACGGGGGTTTCAAGCGAGCAGTACTTC. Translating it yields CASSYTGVSSEQYF.

The V and J genes are TRBV7-2 and TRBJ2-2, with TRBD1 as a possible D gene (6 bases). Trimming shortened V by 1 base and J by 4 bases, and 10 bases separated the two germline ends. CDR3 size: 15 residues. CDR1 and CDR2 from the germline V gene are SGHTA and FQGNSA. For the CDR3, the DNA is TGTGCCAGCAGCTTAGGGGGGCAGGGCACCGGGGAGCTGTTTTTT. Translated: CASSLGGQGTGELFF.

The chain couples TRBV6-6 to TRBJ2-1; no reliable D call. Germline values: CDR1 MNHNY, CDR2 SVGAGI (reference sequence). The CDR3 length is 13 residues. V was pared by 0 bases and J by 7 bases, with 7 bases between. The DNA of the CDR3 is TGTGCCAGCAGTTACTCGAGCTGGAATGAGCAGTTCTTC. This sequence encodes CASSYSSWNEQFF.

V usage is TRBV6-1 and J usage is TRBJ1-5, with D maybe TRBD1 (6 bases). Trimming stripped 4 bases from V and 1 base from J, with 11 bases between. CDR3 length: 15 amino acids. CDR1 and CDR2 (germline): MNHNS, SASEGT. The CDR3, as DNA: TGTGCCAGCAGTGGACCACAGGGAAGCAATCAGCCCCAGCATTTT. Its translation: CASSGPQGSNQPQHF.

The chain carries TRBV6-5 and TRBJ2-5, with D unresolved. The CDR3 consists of 14 residues. Trimming shortened V by 0 bases and J by 7 bases, and 12 bases separated the two germline ends. Germline V gene lookup returns CDR1 MNHEY and CDR2 SVGAGI. The DNA for the CDR3 is TGTGCCAGCAGTTACTCGTTGGTGTTGGGGACCCAGTACTTC. Protein: CASSYSLVLGTQYF.

The gene calls are TRBV6-1 and TRBJ2-7, with TRBD1 matching 10 bases. The CDR3 loop spans 13 amino acids. V lost 8 bases and J lost 4; bases outside the gene matches: 5. Germline V gives CDR1 MNHNS, CDR2 SASEGT. The CDR3 loop reads CASVRTGGYEQYF. The CDR3 region has the DNA TGTGCCAGCGTTCGGACAGGGGGATACGAGCAGTACTTC.

This clone came up a few times. The gene calls are TRBV4-1 and TRBJ1-2, with D maybe TRBD1 (5 bases). Trimming cost V 1 base and J 8 bases, with 14 bases left between them. The CDR3 contains 14 residues. Germline CDR1 reads MGHRA; CDR2 reads YSYEKL. CDR3 sequence: CASSQAGTLGGYTF. The CDR3 DNA sequence: TGCGCCAGCAGCCAAGCCGGGACGCTGGGCGGCTACACCTTC.